Here is one T cell receptor beta chain with its context. The sample is drawn from a study of blood T cell repertoires in COVID-19. Study background: PBMCs, B-cell-depleted T cells, or T cells were the source of the cDNA or gDNA that made up the material.

As originally analysed: Reference gene primers were amplified, and this amplification served to estimate nucleated cell counts. This table comes from immunoSEQ multiplex PCR, and its TCRdb copy is limited to in-frame clones, with some not included. V, J and clone size derive from that table, while D and trimming were established from the DNA sequence. The sample has 350,000 or so clones, 88% seen once. The CDR3 length is 12 residues. Germline CDR1 is MDHEN and CDR2 is SYDVKM. V was pared by 5 bases and J by 6 bases, with 10 bases between. Material: PBMCs or T cells enriched from blood (not recorded which). The sequence derives from a woman under 40 who had been exposed to COVID-19. The chain combines TRBV28 with TRBJ1-2, with D tentatively TRBD1 (5 bases). The CDR3 coding sequence is TGTGCCAGCAGTACGGGAGGGGATGGCTACACCTTC. Encoded protein: CASSTGGDGYTF.